This T cell receptor (beta chain) originates from a study of CD4 T cells in relation to SARS-CoV-2 and coronaviruses. TCRdb keeps only in-frame clones here, not all; method: immunoSEQ multiplex PCR. The table lists 30,000 to 45,000 clones, roughly 90% of them singletons. Worth noting for this clone: Its cognate antigen is unknown.

This CDR3 comprises 13 residues. Losses at the gene ends were 4 bases for V and 4 bases for J; bases not matched to a gene: 3. Germline CDR1 and CDR2: SGHNT and YYREEE (reference sequence). Study-wide points: According to naive versus memory sequencing, detected responses are memory recall, not newly primed. About 64% of donors had memory CD4+ clonotypes crossrecognizing SARS-CoV-2 and common cold coronavirus spike.

This chain joins TRBV5-4 and TRBJ1-2; 8 bases map to TRBD1. Sequenced input: memory CD4+ T cells from PBMCs. The sequence derives from an adult with COVID-19. CDR3 coding DNA: TGTGCCAGCAGCCCCAGGGGGCTCTATGGCTACACCTTC. This gives the protein CASSPRGLYGYTF. The entire variable domain, with the rest obtained from reference TRBV5-4 and TRBJ1-2, is as follows: ETGVTQSPTHLIKTRGQQVTLRCSSQSGHNTVSWYQQALGQGPQFIFQYYREEENGRGNFPPRFSGLQFPNYSSELNVNALELDDSALYLCASSPRGLYGYTFGSGTRLTVV.